This T cell receptor beta chain was identified in a study of OX40 agonist ivuxolimab in advanced cancers. Study-wide background: In three patients, partial responses were observed, one with hepatocellular carcinoma and two with cutaneous melanoma.

Using immunoSEQ multiplex PCR, the repertoire was profiled, and TCRdb retains in-frame clones only, with some absent. The data contain 30,000 to 40,000 clones, about 89% of them singletons. CDR3 length equals 14 residues. V trimming: 5 bases; J trimming: 5 bases; junction bases outside the gene matches: 6. The germline CDR1 and CDR2 sequences are MNHEY and SVGAGI. The source of this sequence is an adult with an advanced solid tumor such as melanoma, head and neck, liver or kidney cancer. This chain uses TRBV6-5 with TRBJ2-5, with 9 nucleotides matching TRBD1. Here the sequenced sample was CD4+ or CD8+ T cells sorted from blood, taken in a trial of the OX40 agonist ivuxolimab. The CDR3 nucleotides read TGTGCCAGCAGTACAGGGGGCGCTTTGGAGACCCAGTACTTC. Protein sequence: CASSTGGALETQYF.